The sequence of this T cell receptor (beta chain) was determined in a study of T cell responses to AZD1222 COVID-19 vaccine. Assay used: immunoSEQ multiplex PCR; TCRdb lists only in-frame clones, some missing. The data show approximately 110,000 clones, around 96% seen once. Of note for this clone: Its matching antigen is unknown.

V shed 6 bases and J shed 6 bases, with 15 bases lying between them. This CDR3 contains 14 residues. CDR1 is MNHEY, CDR2 SMNVEV, per germline (reference sequence). Regarding the study as a whole: Every sample of the repertoires postdated the peak T cell response. Donors, mostly white British, included more females; clonal diversity was possibly underestimated.

This sequence joins TRBV27 and TRBJ2-1; D is possibly TRBD2 (7 bases). The receptor was derived from an adult in good health. The material sequenced was peripheral blood, taken on day 0 of AZD1222 vaccination. The CDR3, as DNA: TGTGCCAGCAGACCCGGTCGGGGGGCCAATGAGCAGTTCTTC. Amino acid sequence: CASRPGRGANEQFF.